This T cell receptor (beta chain) was documented in a study of cytomegalovirus exposure and HLA in healthy donors. Use of 60 Vbeta and 13 Jbeta primers characterized the PCR. TCRdb keeps only in-frame clones here, not all; method: immunoSEQ multiplex PCR. Of 150,000 to 200,000 clones listed, around 68% are singletons. Specimen: PBMCs. This TCR was recovered from a man in his forties or fifties in good health and CMV-seronegative.

The CDR3 region has the DNA TGTGCCAGCACCAATCTAGCGGGAGGGGCCAGGTACGAGCAGTACTTC. It is translated as CASTNLAGGARYEQYF. The J gene is TRBJ2-7, the V gene TRBV25-1; 12 nucleotides match TRBD2. The germline V gene encodes CDR1 MGHDK and CDR2 SYGVNS. This CDR3 is 16 amino acids long. V was clipped by 7 bases and J by 4 bases; unmatched bases: 11.